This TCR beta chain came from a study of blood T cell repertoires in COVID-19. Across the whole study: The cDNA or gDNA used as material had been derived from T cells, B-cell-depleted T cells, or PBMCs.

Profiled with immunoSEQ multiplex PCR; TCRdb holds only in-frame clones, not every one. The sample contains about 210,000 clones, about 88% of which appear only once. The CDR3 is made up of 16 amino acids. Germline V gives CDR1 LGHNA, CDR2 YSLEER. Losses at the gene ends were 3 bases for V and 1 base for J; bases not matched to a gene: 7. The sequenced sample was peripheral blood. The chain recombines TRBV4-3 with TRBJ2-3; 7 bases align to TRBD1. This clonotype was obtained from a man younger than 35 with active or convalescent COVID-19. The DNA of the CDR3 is TGCGCCAGCAGCCACGCAACCGGGACAGGCACAGATACGCAGTATTTT. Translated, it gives CASSHATGTGTDTQYF.